This T cell receptor beta chain was captured in a study of blood T cell repertoires in COVID-19. Overall study context: Nucleic acid was either cDNA or gDNA, and it came from T cells, B-cell-depleted T cells, or PBMCs.

This CDR3 is built from 15 residues. Germline-derived CDR1 and CDR2 are MNHEY and SMNVEV (reference sequence). V lost 6 bases, J lost 5 bases, and 20 bases lay in between. TCRdb's table, derived via immunoSEQ multiplex PCR, lists solely in-frame clones and lacks some. Of hundreds of thousands of clones listed, nearly 85% were seen once; the top ten hold roughly 1.3%. This sequence was found in a woman in her twenties or thirties with COVID-19, enrolled during active disease. The chain recombines TRBV27 with TRBJ2-7; TRBD2 is a possible D gene (5 bases). Sequencing was carried out using peripheral blood. The CDR3 DNA reads as TGTGCCAGCAGCTCTACTCTACTGGGGAGCCACGAGCAGTACTTC. The encoded protein is CASSSTLLGSHEQYF.